Presented here are 26 T cell receptor beta chains from one specimen sequenced in a study of blood T cell repertoires in COVID-19. Clones were sequenced by immunoSEQ multiplex PCR, and TCRdb holds only the in-frame ones, with some missing. The table shows 180,000 or so clones, with about nine tenths occurring only once. The sample consisted of peripheral blood. The receptor set was obtained from a young woman with acute or convalescent COVID-19.

The rearrangement joins TRBV2 to TRBJ2-1; TRBD2 agrees at 13 bases. The CDR3 runs to 16 residues. Trimming removed 4 bases from V and 3 bases from J; junction bases left unmatched: 3. Germline loops: CDR1 SNHLY, CDR2 FYNNEI. CDR3 sequence (DNA): TGTGCCAGCAGTGCTCGACTAGCGGGAGGCTACAATGAGCAGTTCTTC. Encoded protein: CASSARLAGGYNEQFF.

This chain joins TRBV19 and TRBJ2-5; D may be TRBD1 (5 bases). Germline assignment: CDR1 LNHDA and CDR2 SQIVND (reference sequence). The V end lost 3 bases, the J end lost 0 bases, and 11 bases lay between the germline ends. The CDR3 spans 15 residues. The chain's CDR3 is CASSIRGVNQETQYF. CDR3 bases: TGTGCCAGTAGTATTAGGGGCGTGAACCAAGAGACCCAGTACTTC. The full variable domain, completed using reference TRBV19 and TRBJ2-5, is DGGITQSPKYLFRKEGQNVTLSCEQNLNHDAMYWYRQDPGQGLRLIYYSQIVNDFQKGDIAEGYSVSREKKESFPLTVTSAQKNPTAFYLCASSIRGVNQETQYFGPGTRLLVL.

This chain uses TRBV7-2 with TRBJ2-7; 7 bases align to TRBD1. CDR1 SGHTA and CDR2 FQGNSA come from the germline V gene. The CDR3 is 15 residues long. V was pared by 7 bases and J by 0 bases, with 9 bases of the junction left unmatched. Here the CDR3 DNA reads TGTGCCAGCAAATTCGACAGGGTGAGCTCCTACGAGCAGTACTTC. This codes for CASKFDRVSSYEQYF. The whole variable domain, filled in from reference TRBV7-2 and TRBJ2-7, reads GAGVSQSPSNKVTEKGKDVELRCDPISGHTALYWYRQSLGQGLEFLIYFQGNSAPDKSGLPSDRFSAERTGGSVSTLTIQRTQQEDSAVYLCASKFDRVSSYEQYFGPGTRLTVT.

The chain joins TRBV6-1 to TRBJ1-5; tentative D call: TRBD1 (5 bases). The V gene lost 3 bases and the J gene lost 0 bases, with 9 bases spanning the gap. Per the germline V gene, CDR1 is MNHNS and CDR2 is SASEGT. CDR3 length equals 15 residues. The CDR3 DNA reads as TGTGCCAGCAGTGATGTTACAGGTAGCAATCAGCCCCAGCATTTT. This encodes CASSDVTGSNQPQHF.

This chain joins TRBV7-8 and TRBJ1-2; 7 positions match TRBD1. CDR1 and CDR2 from the germline V gene are SGHVS and FQNEAQ. Trimming cost V 1 base and J 6 bases; bases outside gene matches: 8. CDR3 length: 15 amino acids. The CDR3 sequence is CASSLDVSGGNGYTF. The CDR3 region has the DNA TGTGCCAGCAGCTTAGACGTTTCAGGGGGGAATGGCTACACCTTC.

The chain links TRBV3-1 (or the pseudogene TRBV3-2) to TRBJ1-4; the D is unclear. V was shortened by 8 bases and J by 8 bases, with 15 bases between the two germline ends. This CDR3 contains 13 residues. The germline V gene has CDR1 LGHDT and CDR2 YNNKEL (reference sequence). The CDR3 sequence: CASHSRPDEKLFF. CDR3 coding DNA: TGTGCCAGCCATAGCAGACCAGACGAAAAACTGTTTTTT.

This clone was observed a single time. V is TRBV6-5 and J is TRBJ1-5; the D gene is possibly TRBD1 (5 bases). The germline CDR1 and CDR2 sequences are MNHEY and SVGAGI. CDR3 length: 14 amino acids. Trimming removed 9 bases from V and 3 bases from J, with 15 bases in between. DNA for the CDR3: TGTGCCAGTCACCTCAGGGCCTCCAATCAGCCCCAGCATTTT. It specifies CASHLRASNQPQHF.

This clone was found a few times. The chain couples TRBV11-2 to TRBJ2-3; D gene uncertain. V was cut by 1 base and J by 6 bases, with 8 bases left in between. CDR3 size: 13 residues. From germline, CDR1 is SGHAT and CDR2 FQNNGV. The chain's CDR3 is CASSLVVLDTQYF. The CDR3 DNA reads as TGTGCCAGCAGCTTAGTAGTTCTGGATACGCAGTATTTT.

The chain links TRBV28 to TRBJ2-3; perhaps TRBD2 as D (6 bases). V lost 6 bases, J lost 6 bases, and 19 bases lay in between. Germline V lookup: CDR1 MDHEN, CDR2 SYDVKM. This CDR3 has 15 amino acids. CDR3 region: CASSPWREAGDTQYF. The DNA for the CDR3 is TGTGCCAGCAGCCCCTGGAGGGAGGCTGGGGATACGCAGTATTTT.

This clone is a singleton in its sample. V usage is TRBV19 and J usage is TRBJ1-4; no clear D gene. Germline CDR1 and CDR2: LNHDA and SQIVND (reference sequence). The CDR3 is made up of 17 amino acids. V gave up 3 bases and J gave up 0 bases, with 14 bases separating them. CDR3 loop: CASSIPKEGSTNEKLFF. The CDR3 nucleotides are TGTGCCAGTAGTATCCCTAAAGAGGGATCAACTAATGAAAAACTGTTTTTT.

The CDR3 spells CASSLVENTIYF. CDR3 nucleotide sequence: TGTGCCAGCAGCTTAGTAGAAAACACCATATATTTT. J is TRBJ1-3 and V is TRBV11-3; D gene uncertain. Germline-derived CDR1 and CDR2 are SGHNT and YENEEA. This CDR3 region has 12 residues. The V end lost 1 base, the J end lost 6 bases, and 4 bases lay between the germline ends.

J is TRBJ2-7 and V is TRBV25-1; D might be TRBD2 (6 bases). Germline lookup yields CDR1 MGHDK and CDR2 SYGVNS. V was trimmed by 3 bases and J by 4 bases, leaving 13 bases between them. The CDR3 consists of 14 residues. DNA of the CDR3: TGTGCCAGCAGTGAGTGGATGGAGGGGTACGAGCAGTACTTC. This translates into CASSEWMEGYEQYF.

This chain joins TRBV30 and TRBJ2-5, with D possibly TRBD1 on 5 matching bases. Trimming took 2 bases from V and 5 from J, leaving 12 bases between them. CDR1 and CDR2 (germline): GTSNPN, SVGIG (reference sequence). This CDR3 has 13 amino acids. The CDR3 here is CAWSRGPLETQYF. The DNA for the CDR3 is TGTGCCTGGAGTAGGGGTCCTCTGGAGACCCAGTACTTC. The full variable domain, its missing parts supplied by reference TRBV30 and TRBJ2-5, is SQTIHQWPATLVQPVGSPLSLECTVEGTSNPNLYWYRQAAGRGLQLLFYSVGIGQISSEVPQNLSASRPQDRQFILSSKKLLLSDSGFYLCAWSRGPLETQYFGPGTRLLVL.

This clone was counted only a few times. The V call is TRBV11-2, the J call TRBJ2-1, with D possibly being TRBD2 (7 bases). This CDR3 region has 15 residues. Germline values: CDR1 SGHAT, CDR2 FQNNGV. The germline V and J ends were trimmed by 5 bases and 2 bases, with 13 bases remaining between them. For the CDR3, the DNA is TGTGCCAGCAGCCCGGGGGGCATTACCTACAATGAGCAGTTCTTC. This sequence encodes CASSPGGITYNEQFF.

The V call is TRBV7-8, the J call TRBJ2-5, with 7 bases lining up with TRBD2. V was pared by 3 bases and J by 7 bases, with 8 bases of the junction left unmatched. CDR3 size: 14 residues. In germline, CDR1 is SGHVS, CDR2 FQNEAQ. The chain's CDR3 is CASSLREGPGTQYF. In DNA form, the CDR3 reads TGTGCCAGCAGCTTGAGGGAGGGCCCCGGGACCCAGTACTTC.

The CDR3 loop reads CATSRGGDSYEQYF. The CDR3 DNA follows: TGTGCCACCAGCAGGGGAGGGGATTCCTACGAGCAGTACTTC. The chain recombines TRBV15 with TRBJ2-7; 7 nucleotides match TRBD2. Germline trimming cut 3 bases from V and 1 base from J; bases unmatched to any gene: 3. CDR1 and CDR2 (germline): LNHNV, YYDKDF (reference sequence). There are 14 residues in the CDR3.

The V call is TRBV28, the J call TRBJ2-7; maybe TRBD2 (5 bases). The V end was cut by 3 bases, the J end by 4 bases, with 13 bases between. CDR1 MDHEN and CDR2 SYDVKM come from the germline V gene. This CDR3 is built from 14 residues. In DNA form, the CDR3 reads TGTGCCAGCAGTTTTTTGGGAGATAATTACGAGCAGTACTTC. It translates to CASSFLGDNYEQYF.

The CDR3 coding sequence is TGTGCCAGCTCACCACCCACTTACTACGAGCAGTACTTC. It translates to CASSPPTYYEQYF. The rearrangement links TRBV18 to TRBJ2-7; D ambiguous. From germline, CDR1 is KGHSH and CDR2 LQKENI. V lost 0 bases and J lost 3, with 6 bases in between. The CDR3 covers 13 residues.

The chain recombines TRBV28 with TRBJ2-7, with D perhaps matching TRBD1 (7 bases). Per the germline V gene, CDR1 is MDHEN and CDR2 is SYDVKM. V was shortened by 6 bases and J by 0 bases, with 15 bases between the two germline ends. The CDR3 is 15 amino acids. DNA for the CDR3: TGTGCCAGCAGCCAGGGGGGATTGAACTCCTACGAGCAGTACTTC. Translation gives CASSQGGLNSYEQYF. The full variable domain, in which reference TRBV28 and TRBJ2-7 provide the parts outside the CDR3, is DVKVTQSSRYLVKRTGEKVFLECVQDMDHENMFWYRQDPGLGLRLIYFSYDVKMKEKGDIPEGYSVSREKKERFSLILESASTNQTSMYLCASSQGGLNSYEQYFGPGTRLTVT.

The chain combines TRBV7-9 with TRBJ2-7; a possible D gene is TRBD2 (5 bases). V was trimmed by 6 bases and J by 0 bases, leaving 9 bases between them. The CDR3 is 13 residues long. Germline loops: CDR1 SEHNR, CDR2 FQNEAQ (reference sequence). CDR3 sequence (DNA): TGTGCCAGCAGTTCCCGGGACTCCTACGAGCAGTACTTC. This sequence encodes CASSSRDSYEQYF.

This clone was picked up one time. In DNA, the CDR3 is TGTGCCAGCAGTTTAGCCGGGACAGGGGTGGACGGCTACACCTTC. Amino acids: CASSLAGTGVDGYTF. V is TRBV28 and J is TRBJ1-2; 10 positions match TRBD1. The CDR3 runs to 15 residues. V lost 2 bases and J lost 8; bases outside the gene matches: 8. Germline values: CDR1 MDHEN, CDR2 SYDVKM.

The chain has TRBV6-1 and TRBJ1-2, with D possibly matching TRBD1 (6 bases). Germline assignment: CDR1 MNHNS and CDR2 SASEGT. With 5 bases removed from V and 8 bases from J, the gap between germline ends came to 18 bases. CDR3 length: 14 amino acids. Here the CDR3 reads CASSYSGQSRGYTF. The DNA for the CDR3 is TGTGCCAGCAGTTATTCGGGACAATCAAGGGGCTACACCTTC.

The sample holds one count of this clone. V gene TRBV9 combines with J gene TRBJ2-7; maybe TRBD2 (5 bases). Germline CDR1 is SGDLS and CDR2 is YYNGEE. The CDR3 contains 15 residues. Trimming removed 0 bases at V and 2 bases at J, with 12 bases between. CDR3 sequence (DNA): TGTGCCAGCAGCGTAGCCGGGGATAAAACCTACGAGCAGTACTTC. Its protein is CASSVAGDKTYEQYF. The full variable domain, completed using reference TRBV9 and TRBJ2-7, is DSGVTQTPKHLITATGQRVTLRCSPRSGDLSVYWYQQSLDQGLQFLIQYYNGEERAKGNILERFSAQQFPDLHSELNLSSLELGDSALYFCASSVAGDKTYEQYFGPGTRLTVT.

The gene calls are TRBV3-1 (or the pseudogene TRBV3-2) and TRBJ2-7; D is unresolved. V was clipped by 5 bases and J by 3 bases, with 14 bases between them. The germline gives CDR1 LGHDT, CDR2 YNNKEL (reference sequence). There are 14 residues in the CDR3. The CDR3 region has the DNA TGTGCCAGCAGCTTCCGCGTTACGAGCTACGAGCAGTACTTC. Translating it yields CASSFRVTSYEQYF.

This chain links TRBV19 with TRBJ2-3; D perhaps matches TRBD1 (5 bases). The germline V gene encodes CDR1 LNHDA and CDR2 SQIVND (reference sequence). The CDR3 loop spans 21 amino acids. V shed 3 bases and J shed 0 bases, with 28 bases lying between them. The chain's CDR3 is CASSIRSRVPSRHSSTDTQYF. Written as DNA, the CDR3 is TGTGCCAGTAGTATTCGTTCCAGGGTCCCCTCGAGACACTCAAGCACAGATACGCAGTATTTT.

V usage is TRBV5-1 and J usage is TRBJ2-3, with 8 bases aligning to TRBD1. V lost 0 bases and J lost 6; bases outside the gene matches: 9. Germline V gene sequence: CDR1 SGHRS, CDR2 YFSETQ. The CDR3 runs 16 residues. CDR3 sequence: CASSLGTGRVGDTQYF. In DNA, the CDR3 is TGCGCCAGCAGCTTGGGGACAGGGCGTGTTGGGGATACGCAGTATTTT.